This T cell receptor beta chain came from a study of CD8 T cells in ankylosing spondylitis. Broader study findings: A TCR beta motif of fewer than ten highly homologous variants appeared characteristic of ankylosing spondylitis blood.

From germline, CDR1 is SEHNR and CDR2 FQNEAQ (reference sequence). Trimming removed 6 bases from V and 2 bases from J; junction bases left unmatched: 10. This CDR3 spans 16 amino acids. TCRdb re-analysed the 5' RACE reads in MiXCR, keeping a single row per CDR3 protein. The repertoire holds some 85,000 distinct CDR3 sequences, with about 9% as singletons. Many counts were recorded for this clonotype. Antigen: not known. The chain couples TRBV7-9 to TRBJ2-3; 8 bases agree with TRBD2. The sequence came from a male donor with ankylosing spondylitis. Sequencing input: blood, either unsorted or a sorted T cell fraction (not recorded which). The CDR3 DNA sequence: TGTGCCAGCAGAACCTCCGGAGGACTAGCCACAGATACGCAGTATTTT. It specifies CASRTSGGLATDTQYF.